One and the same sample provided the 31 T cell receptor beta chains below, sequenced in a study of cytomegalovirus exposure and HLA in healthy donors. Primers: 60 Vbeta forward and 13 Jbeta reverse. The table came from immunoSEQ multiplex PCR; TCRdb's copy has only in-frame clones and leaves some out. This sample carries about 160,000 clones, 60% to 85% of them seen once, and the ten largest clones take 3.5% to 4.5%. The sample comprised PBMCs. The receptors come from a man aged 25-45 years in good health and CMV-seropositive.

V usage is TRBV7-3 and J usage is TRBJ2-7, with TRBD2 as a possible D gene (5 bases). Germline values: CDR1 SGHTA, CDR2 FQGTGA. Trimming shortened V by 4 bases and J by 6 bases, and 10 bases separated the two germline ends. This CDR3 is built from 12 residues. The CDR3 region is CASSSPGGEQYF. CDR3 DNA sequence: TGTGCCAGCAGCTCCCCAGGAGGCGAGCAGTACTTC.

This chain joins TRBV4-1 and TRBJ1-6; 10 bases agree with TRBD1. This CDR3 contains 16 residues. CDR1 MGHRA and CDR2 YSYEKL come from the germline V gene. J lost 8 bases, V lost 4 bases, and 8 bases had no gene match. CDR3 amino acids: CASSPDRGLRDSPLHF. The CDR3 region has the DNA TGCGCCAGCAGCCCAGACAGGGGGCTTAGGGATTCACCCCTCCACTTT.

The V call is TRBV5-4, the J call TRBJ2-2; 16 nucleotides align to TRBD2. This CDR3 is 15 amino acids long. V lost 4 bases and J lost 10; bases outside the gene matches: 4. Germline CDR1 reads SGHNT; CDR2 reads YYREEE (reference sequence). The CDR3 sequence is CASSLGTSGGAELFF. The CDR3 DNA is TGTGCCAGCAGCCTCGGGACTAGCGGGGGGGCGGAGCTGTTTTTT.

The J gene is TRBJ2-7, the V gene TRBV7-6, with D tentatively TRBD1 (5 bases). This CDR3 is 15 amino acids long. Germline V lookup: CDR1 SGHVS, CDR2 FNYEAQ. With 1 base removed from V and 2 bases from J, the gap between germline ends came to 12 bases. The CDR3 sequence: CASSLDQGEAYEQYF. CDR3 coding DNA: TGTGCCAGCAGCTTAGACCAGGGTGAAGCCTACGAGCAGTACTTC.

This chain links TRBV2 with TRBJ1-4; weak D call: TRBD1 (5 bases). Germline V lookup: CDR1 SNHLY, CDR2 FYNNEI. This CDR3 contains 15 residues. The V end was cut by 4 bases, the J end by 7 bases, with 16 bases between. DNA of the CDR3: TGTGCCAGCAGTGGTGTAGCAGGGCAAGGTGAAAAACTGTTTTTT. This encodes CASSGVAGQGEKLFF.

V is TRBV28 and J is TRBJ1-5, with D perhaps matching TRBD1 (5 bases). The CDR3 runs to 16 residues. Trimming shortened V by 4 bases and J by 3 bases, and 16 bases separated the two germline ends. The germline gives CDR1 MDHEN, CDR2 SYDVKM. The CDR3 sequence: CASSSSLQGYNQPQHF. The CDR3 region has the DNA TGTGCCAGCAGTTCAAGCCTGCAGGGCTACAATCAGCCCCAGCATTTT.

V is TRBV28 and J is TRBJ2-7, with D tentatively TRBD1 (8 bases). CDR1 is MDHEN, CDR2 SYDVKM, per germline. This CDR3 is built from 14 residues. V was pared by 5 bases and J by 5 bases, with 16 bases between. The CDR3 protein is CASSPQGGADEQYF. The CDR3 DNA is TGTGCCAGCAGTCCACAGGGGGGGGCGGACGAGCAGTACTTC.

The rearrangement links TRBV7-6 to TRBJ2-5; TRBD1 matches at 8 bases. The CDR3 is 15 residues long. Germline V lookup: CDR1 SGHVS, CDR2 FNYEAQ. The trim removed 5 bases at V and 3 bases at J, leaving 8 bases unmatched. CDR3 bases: TGTGCCAGCAGCCCCGCAGGGGGCGGGGAAGAGACCCAGTACTTC. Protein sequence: CASSPAGGGEETQYF.

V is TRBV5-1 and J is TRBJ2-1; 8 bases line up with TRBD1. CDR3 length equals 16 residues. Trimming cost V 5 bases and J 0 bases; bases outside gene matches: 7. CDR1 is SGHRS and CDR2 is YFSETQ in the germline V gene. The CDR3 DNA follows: TGCGCCAGCAGAAAGGACAGGGTGAGCTCCTACAATGAGCAGTTCTTC. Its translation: CASRKDRVSSYNEQFF.

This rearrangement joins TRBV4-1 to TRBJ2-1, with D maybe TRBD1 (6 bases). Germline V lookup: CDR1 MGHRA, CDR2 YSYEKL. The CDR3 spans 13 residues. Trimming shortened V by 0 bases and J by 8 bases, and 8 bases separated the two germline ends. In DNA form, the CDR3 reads TGCGCCAGCAGCCAAGACAGGGGCCATGAGCAGTTCTTC. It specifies CASSQDRGHEQFF.

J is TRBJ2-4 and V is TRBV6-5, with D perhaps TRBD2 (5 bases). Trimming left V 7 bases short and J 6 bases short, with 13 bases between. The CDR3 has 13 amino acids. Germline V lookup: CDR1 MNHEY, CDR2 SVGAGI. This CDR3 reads CASKPGGLNIQYF. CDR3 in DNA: TGTGCCAGCAAACCGGGCGGGTTAAACATTCAGTACTTC.

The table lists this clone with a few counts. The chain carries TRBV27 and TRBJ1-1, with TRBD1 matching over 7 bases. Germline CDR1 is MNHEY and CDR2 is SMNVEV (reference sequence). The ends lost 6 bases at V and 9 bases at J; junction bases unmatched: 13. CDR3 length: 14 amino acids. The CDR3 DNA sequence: TGTGCCAGCAGCTCATCCGGGACAGATATTCAAGCTTTCTTT. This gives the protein CASSSSGTDIQAFF.

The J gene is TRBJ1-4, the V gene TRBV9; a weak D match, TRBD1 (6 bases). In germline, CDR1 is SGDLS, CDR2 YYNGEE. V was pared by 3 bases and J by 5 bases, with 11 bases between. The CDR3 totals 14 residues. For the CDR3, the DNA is TGTGCCAGCAGCGCCCGGGACAAAAATGAAAAACTGTTTTTT. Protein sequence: CASSARDKNEKLFF.

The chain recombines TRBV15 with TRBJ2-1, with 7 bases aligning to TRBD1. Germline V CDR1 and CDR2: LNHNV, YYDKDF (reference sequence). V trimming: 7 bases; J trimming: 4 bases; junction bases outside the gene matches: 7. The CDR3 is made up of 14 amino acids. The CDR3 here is CATTPTGNYNEQFF. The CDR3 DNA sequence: TGTGCCACCACCCCGACAGGGAATTACAATGAGCAGTTCTTC. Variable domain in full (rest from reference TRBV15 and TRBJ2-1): DAMVIQNPRYQVTQFGKPVTLSCSQTLNHNVMYWYQQKSSQAPKLLFHYYDKDFNNEADTPDNFQSRRPNTSFCFLDIRSPGLGDTAMYLCATTPTGNYNEQFFGPGTRLTVL.

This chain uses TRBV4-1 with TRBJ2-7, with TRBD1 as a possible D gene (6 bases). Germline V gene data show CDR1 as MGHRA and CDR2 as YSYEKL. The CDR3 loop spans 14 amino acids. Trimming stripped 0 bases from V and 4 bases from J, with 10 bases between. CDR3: CASSQEGGQYEQYF. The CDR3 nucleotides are TGCGCCAGCAGCCAAGAAGGAGGACAGTACGAGCAGTACTTC.

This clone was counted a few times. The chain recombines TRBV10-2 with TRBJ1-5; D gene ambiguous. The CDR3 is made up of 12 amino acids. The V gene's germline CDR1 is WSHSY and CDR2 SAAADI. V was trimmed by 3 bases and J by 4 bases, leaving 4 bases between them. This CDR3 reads CASSDINQPQHF. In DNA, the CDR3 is TGCGCCAGCAGTGACATTAATCAGCCCCAGCATTTT.

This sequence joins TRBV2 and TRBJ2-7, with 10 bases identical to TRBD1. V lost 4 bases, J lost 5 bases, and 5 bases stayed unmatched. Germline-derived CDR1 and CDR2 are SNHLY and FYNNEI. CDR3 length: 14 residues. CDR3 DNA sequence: TGTGCCAGCAGTGGGAGGGACAGGGGTGACGAGCAGTACTTC. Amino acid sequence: CASSGRDRGDEQYF.

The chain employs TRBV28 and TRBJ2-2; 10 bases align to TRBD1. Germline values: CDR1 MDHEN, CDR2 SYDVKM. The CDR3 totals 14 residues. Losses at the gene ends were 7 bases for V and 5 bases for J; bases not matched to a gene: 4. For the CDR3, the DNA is TGTGCCAGCACCCGGGACAGGGGAACCGGGGAGCTGTTTTTT. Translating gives CASTRDRGTGELFF.

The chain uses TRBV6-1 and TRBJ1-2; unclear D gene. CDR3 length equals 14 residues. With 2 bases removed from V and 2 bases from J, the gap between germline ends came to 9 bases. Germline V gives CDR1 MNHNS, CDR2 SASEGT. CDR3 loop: CASSELGRNYGYTF. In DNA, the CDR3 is TGTGCCAGCAGTGAACTGGGGAGGAACTATGGCTACACCTTC.

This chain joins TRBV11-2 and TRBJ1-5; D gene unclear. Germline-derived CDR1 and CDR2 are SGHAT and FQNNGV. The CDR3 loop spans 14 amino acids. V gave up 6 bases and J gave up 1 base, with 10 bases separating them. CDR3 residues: CASSRTGSNQPQHF. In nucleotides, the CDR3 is TGTGCCAGCAGTCGGACGGGAAGCAATCAGCCCCAGCATTTT.

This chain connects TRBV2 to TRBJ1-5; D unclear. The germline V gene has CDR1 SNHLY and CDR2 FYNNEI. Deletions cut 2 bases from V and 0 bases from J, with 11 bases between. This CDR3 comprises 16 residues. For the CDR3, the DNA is TGTGCCAGCAGTGAAAACAGAATATATAGCAATCAGCCCCAGCATTTT. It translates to CASSENRIYSNQPQHF. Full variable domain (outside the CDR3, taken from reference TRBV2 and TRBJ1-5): EPEVTQTPSHQVTQMGQEVILRCVPISNHLYFYWYRQILGQKVEFLVSFYNNEISEKSEIFDDQFSVERPDGSNFTLKIRSTKLEDSAMYFCASSENRIYSNQPQHFGDGTRLSIL.

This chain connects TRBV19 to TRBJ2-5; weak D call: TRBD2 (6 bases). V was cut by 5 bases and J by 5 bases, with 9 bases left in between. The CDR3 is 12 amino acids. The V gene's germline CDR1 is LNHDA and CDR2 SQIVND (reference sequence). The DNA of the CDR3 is TGTGCCAGTAGTCCCAGCGGGGAGACCCAGTACTTC. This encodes CASSPSGETQYF. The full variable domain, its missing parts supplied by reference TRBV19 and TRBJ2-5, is DGGITQSPKYLFRKEGQNVTLSCEQNLNHDAMYWYRQDPGQGLRLIYYSQIVNDFQKGDIAEGYSVSREKKESFPLTVTSAQKNPTAFYLCASSPSGETQYFGPGTRLLVL.

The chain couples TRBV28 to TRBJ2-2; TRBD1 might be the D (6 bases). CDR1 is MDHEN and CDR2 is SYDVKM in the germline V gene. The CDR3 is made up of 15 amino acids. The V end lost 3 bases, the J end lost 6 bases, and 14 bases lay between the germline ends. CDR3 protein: CASSLWGPGAGELFF. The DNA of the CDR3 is TGTGCCAGCAGTTTGTGGGGGCCTGGGGCCGGGGAGCTGTTTTTT.

CDR3 protein: CASSIDLTNRWNQPQHF. DNA of the CDR3: TGTGCCAGTAGTATAGATCTGACAAATCGGTGGAATCAGCCCCAGCATTTT. The rearrangement uses TRBV19 and TRBJ1-5; unclear D gene. CDR3 length equals 17 residues. CDR1 and CDR2 (germline): LNHDA, SQIVND (reference sequence). Trimming stripped 0 bases from V and 4 bases from J, with 16 bases between.

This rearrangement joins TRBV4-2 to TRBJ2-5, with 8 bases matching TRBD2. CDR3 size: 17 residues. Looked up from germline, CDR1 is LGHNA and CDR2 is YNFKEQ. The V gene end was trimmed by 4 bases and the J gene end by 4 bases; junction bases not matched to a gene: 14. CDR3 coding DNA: TGTGCCAGCAGCCTAGGGGTCGGGGGGGCCGAGGGAGAGACCCAGTACTTC. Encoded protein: CASSLGVGGAEGETQYF.

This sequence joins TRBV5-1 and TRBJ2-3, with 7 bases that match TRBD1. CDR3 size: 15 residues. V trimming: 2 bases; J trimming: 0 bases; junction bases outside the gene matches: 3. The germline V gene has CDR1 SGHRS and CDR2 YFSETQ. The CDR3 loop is CASSLGGPSTDTQYF. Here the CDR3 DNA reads TGCGCCAGCAGCTTAGGGGGCCCTAGCACAGATACGCAGTATTTT.

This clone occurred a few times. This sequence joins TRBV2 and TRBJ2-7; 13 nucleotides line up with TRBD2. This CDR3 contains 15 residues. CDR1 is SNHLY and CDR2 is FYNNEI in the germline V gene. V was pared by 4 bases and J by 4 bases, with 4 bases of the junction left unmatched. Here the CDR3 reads CASSGGTSGIYEQYF. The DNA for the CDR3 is TGTGCCAGCAGTGGCGGGACTAGCGGGATATACGAGCAGTACTTC.

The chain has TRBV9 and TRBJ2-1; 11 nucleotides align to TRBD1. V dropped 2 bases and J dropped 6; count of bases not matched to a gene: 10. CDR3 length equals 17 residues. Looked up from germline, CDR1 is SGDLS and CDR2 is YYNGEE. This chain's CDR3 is CASSVAGTGGWINEQFF. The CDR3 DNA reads TGTGCCAGCAGCGTGGCCGGGACAGGGGGTTGGATCAATGAGCAGTTCTTC.

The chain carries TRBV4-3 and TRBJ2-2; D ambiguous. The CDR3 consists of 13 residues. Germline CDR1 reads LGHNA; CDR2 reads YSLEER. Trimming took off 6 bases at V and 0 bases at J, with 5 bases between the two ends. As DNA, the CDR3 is TGCGCCAGCAGGACACCGAACACCGGGGAGCTGTTTTTT. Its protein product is CASRTPNTGELFF.

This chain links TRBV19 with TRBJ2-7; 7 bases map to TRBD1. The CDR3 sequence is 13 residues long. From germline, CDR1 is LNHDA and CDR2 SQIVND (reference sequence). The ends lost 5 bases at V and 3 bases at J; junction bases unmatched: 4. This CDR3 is CASSPDRIYEQYF. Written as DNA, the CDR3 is TGTGCCAGTAGTCCGGACAGGATCTACGAGCAGTACTTC.

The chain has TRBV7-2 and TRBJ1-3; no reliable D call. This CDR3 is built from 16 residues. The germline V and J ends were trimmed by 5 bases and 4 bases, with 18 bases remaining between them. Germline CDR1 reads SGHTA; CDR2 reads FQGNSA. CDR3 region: CASSPRGPTLGNTIYF. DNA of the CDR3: TGTGCCAGCAGCCCAAGAGGGCCGACTCTGGGAAACACCATATATTTT.